This T cell receptor beta chain was recorded in a study of CD4 T cells in relation to SARS-CoV-2 and coronaviruses. Study-wide background: PBMCs were cultured with antigen for roughly 10 days before TCR beta sequencing. Of the patients, under 10 were male, a few female, two Hispanic.

Libraries were prepared by immunoSEQ multiplex PCR; TCRdb keeps only in-frame clonotypes and omits some of them. The table records tens of thousands of clones, over 70% of them present only once. As concerns this clone: What it binds is not known.

Per germline, CDR1 MDHEN and CDR2 SYDVKM. The CDR3 contains 10 residues. Trimming removed 2 bases from V and 7 bases from J, with 0 bases in between. Specimen: naive CD4+ T cells from PBMCs, cultured in vitro. Noted subset: naive CD4+ T cells isolated by negative enrichment. The chain combines TRBV28 with TRBJ1-5; D is undetermined. The TCR sequence derives from an adult with COVID-19. The CDR3 loop reads CASSLQPQHF. CDR3 nucleotides: TGTGCCAGCAGTTTACAGCCCCAGCATTTT.